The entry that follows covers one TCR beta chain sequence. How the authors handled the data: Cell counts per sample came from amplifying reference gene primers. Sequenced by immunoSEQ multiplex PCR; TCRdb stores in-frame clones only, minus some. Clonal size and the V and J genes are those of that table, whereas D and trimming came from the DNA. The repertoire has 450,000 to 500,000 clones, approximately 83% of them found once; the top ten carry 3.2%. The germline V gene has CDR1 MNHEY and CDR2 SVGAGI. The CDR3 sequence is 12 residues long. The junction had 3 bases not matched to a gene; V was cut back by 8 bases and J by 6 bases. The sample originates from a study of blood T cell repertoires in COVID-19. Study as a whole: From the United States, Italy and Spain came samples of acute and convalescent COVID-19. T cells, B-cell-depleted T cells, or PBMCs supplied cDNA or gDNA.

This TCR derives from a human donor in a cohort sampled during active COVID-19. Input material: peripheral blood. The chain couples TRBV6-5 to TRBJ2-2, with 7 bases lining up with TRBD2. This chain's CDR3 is CASRREAGELFF. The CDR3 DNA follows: TGTGCCAGCCGCCGGGAGGCCGGGGAGCTGTTTTTT.